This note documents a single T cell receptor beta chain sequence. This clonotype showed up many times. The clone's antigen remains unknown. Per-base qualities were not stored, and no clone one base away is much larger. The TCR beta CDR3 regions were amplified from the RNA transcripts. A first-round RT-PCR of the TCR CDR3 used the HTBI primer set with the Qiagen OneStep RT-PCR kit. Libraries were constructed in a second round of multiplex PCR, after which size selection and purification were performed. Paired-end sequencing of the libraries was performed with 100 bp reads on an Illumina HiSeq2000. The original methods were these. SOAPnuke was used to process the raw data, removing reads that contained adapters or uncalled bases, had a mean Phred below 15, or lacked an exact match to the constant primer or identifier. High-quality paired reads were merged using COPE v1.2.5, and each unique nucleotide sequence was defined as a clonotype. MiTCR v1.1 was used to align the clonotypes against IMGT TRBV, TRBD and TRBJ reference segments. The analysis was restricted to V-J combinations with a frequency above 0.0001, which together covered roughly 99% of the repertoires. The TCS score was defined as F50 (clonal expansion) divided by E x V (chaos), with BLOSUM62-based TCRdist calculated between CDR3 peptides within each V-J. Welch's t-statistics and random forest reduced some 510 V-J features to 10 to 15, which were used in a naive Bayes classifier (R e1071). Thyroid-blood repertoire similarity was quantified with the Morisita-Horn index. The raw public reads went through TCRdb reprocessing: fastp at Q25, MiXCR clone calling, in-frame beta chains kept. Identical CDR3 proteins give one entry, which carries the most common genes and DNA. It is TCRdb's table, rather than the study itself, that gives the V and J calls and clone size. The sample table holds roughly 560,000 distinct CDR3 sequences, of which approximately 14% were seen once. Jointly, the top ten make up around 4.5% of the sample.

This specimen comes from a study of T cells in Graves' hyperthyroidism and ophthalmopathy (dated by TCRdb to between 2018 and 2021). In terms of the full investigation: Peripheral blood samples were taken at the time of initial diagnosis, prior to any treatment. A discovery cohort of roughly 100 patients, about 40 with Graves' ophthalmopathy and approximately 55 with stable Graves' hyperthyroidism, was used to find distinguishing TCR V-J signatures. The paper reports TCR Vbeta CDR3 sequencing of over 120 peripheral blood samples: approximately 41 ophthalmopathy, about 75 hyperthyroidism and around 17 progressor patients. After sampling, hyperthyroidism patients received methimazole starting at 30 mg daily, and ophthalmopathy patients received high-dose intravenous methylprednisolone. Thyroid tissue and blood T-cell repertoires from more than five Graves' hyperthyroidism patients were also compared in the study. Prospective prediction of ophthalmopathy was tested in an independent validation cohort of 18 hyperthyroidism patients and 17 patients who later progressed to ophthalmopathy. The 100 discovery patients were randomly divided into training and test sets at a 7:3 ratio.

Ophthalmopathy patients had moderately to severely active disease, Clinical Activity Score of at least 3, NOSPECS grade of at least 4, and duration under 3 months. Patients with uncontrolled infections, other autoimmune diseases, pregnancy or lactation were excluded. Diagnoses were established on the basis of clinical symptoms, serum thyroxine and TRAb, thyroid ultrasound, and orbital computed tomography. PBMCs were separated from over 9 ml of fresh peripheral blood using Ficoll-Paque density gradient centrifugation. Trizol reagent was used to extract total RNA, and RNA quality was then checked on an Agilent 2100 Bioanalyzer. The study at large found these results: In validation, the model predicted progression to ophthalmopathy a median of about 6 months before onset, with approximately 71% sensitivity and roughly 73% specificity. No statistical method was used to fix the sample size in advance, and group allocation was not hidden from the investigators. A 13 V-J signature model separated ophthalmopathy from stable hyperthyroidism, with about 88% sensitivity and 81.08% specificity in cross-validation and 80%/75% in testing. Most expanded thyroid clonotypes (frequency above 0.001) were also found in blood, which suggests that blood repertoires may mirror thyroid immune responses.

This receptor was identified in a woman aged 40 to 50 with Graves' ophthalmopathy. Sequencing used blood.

The DNA reads TGTGCCTGGAGCCCGACCGAGTCAGGGGCCAACGTCCTGACTTTC. Its coded protein is CAWSPTESGANVLTF. This receptor chain uses TRBV30 and TRBJ2-6, with no confident D gene call. V is cut by 3 bases and J by 4 bases, and the space between the germline ends is 13 bases. Sequences GTSNPN (CDR1) and SVGIG (CDR2) are obtained from the germline V gene (reference sequence). The CDR3 numbers 15 residues from cysteine through phenylalanine. Only the CDR3 portion is preserved as DNA: 45 bases, with reading frame beginning at the first base.